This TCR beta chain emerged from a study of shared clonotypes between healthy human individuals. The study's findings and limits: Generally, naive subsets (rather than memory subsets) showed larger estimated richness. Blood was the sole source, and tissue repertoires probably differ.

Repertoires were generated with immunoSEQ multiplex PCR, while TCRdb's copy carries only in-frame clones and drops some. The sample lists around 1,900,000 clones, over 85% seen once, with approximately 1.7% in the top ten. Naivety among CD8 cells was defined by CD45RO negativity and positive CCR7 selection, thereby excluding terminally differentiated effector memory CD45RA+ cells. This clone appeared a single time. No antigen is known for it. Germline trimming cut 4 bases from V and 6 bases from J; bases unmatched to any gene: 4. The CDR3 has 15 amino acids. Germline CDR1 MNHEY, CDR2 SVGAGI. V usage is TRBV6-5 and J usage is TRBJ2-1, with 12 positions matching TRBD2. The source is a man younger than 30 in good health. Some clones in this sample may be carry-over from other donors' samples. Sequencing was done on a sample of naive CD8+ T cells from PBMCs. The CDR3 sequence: CASSFGLAGINEQFF. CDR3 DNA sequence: TGTGCCAGCAGTTTCGGACTAGCGGGGATCAATGAGCAGTTCTTC.